The clone carrying this T cell receptor beta chain was observed a single time. As yet, its antigen is unknown. Sequencing was performed with immunoSEQ multiplex PCR; in TCRdb, only in-frame clones are kept and a portion is missing. Of around 25,000 clones detected, roughly 66% appear once; the ten largest clones hold around 6%. The sample is drawn from a study of tumor-infiltrating lymphocytes in localized non-small cell lung cancer. Findings of the study overall: Tumors had more T cell infiltration than uninvolved lung, per TCRbeta sequencing and CD3 counts. Different pieces of the same tissue were used for each assay.

This clonotype originated in a human donor with non-small cell lung cancer. Sequences were obtained from lung tumor tissue.

CDR3 coding DNA: TGCAGCGTTGAAGGGGAACAGGGCCGGATCTCCGAGCAGTACTTC. It specifies CSVEGEQGRISEQYF. The chain recombines TRBV29-1 with TRBJ2-7, with D possibly TRBD1 on 6 matching bases. The V and J ends lost 1 base and 6 bases respectively, with 19 bases between them. CDR1 is SQVTM and CDR2 is ANQGSEA in the germline V gene. This CDR3 is 15 amino acids long.